One T cell receptor beta chain is described in this entry. Its antigen is still unknown. Both 60 Vbeta primers and 13 Jbeta primers went into the PCR. Using immunoSEQ multiplex PCR, the repertoire was profiled, and TCRdb retains in-frame clones only, with some absent. This table has under 150,000 clones, 65% to 85% appearing once. These data originate in a study of cytomegalovirus exposure and HLA in healthy donors. General study results and limits: DRB1 showed the most TCR associations and HLA-C the fewest in a later analysis, as rates varied by HLA locus. Specificity of three CMV-associated chains for CMV antigens was verified in vitro.

The sample consisted of PBMCs. This TCR derives from a boy younger than 18 in good health and CMV-seronegative.

The CDR3: CASSLFRETQYF. The CDR3 DNA follows: TGTGCCAGCAGCTTATTTCGAGAGACCCAGTACTTC. The chain joins TRBV7-9 to TRBJ2-5; D remains unclear. In germline, CDR1 is SEHNR, CDR2 FQNEAQ (reference sequence). V was cut by 2 bases and J by 4 bases, with 5 bases left in between. The CDR3 consists of 12 residues.